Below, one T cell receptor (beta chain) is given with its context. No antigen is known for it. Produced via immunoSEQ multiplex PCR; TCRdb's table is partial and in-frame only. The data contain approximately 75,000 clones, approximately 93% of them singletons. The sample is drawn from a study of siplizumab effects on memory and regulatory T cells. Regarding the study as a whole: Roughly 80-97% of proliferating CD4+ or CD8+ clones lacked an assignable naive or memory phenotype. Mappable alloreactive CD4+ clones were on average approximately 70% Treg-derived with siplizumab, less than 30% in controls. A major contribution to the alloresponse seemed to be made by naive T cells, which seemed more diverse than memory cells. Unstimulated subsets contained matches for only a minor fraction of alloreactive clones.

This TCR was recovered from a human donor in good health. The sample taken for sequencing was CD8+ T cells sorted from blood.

CDR3 protein: CASIDDSNQPQHF. The DNA for the CDR3 is TGTGCCAGCATAGACGATAGCAATCAGCCCCAGCATTTT. The chain links TRBV6-6 to TRBJ1-5; D is unclear. Germline CDR1 reads MNHNY; CDR2 reads SVGAGI (reference sequence). The CDR3 runs 13 residues. V shed 7 bases and J shed 0 bases, with 7 bases lying between them.